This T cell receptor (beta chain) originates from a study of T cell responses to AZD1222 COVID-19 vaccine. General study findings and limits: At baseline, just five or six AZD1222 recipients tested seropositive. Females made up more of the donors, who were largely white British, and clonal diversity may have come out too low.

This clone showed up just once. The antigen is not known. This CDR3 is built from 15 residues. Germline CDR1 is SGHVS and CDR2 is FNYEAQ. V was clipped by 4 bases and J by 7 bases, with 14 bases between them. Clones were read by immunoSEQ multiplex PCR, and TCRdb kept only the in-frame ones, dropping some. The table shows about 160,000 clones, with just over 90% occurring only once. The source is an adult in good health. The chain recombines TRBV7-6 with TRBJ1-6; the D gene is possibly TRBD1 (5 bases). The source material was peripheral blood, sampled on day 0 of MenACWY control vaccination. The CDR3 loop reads CASSSGTPQNSPLHF. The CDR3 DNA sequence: TGTGCCAGCAGCTCAGGGACTCCTCAGAATTCACCCCTCCACTTT. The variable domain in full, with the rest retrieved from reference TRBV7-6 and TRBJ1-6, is GAGVSQSPRYKVTKRGQDVALRCDPISGHVSLYWYRQALGQGPEFLTYFNYEAQQDKSGLPNDRFSAERPEGSISTLTIQRTEQRDSAMYRCASSSGTPQNSPLHFGNGTRLTVT.